Described below is a single TCR beta chain sequence and its context. The data were taken from a study of T cell responses to AZD1222 COVID-19 vaccine. Repertoires were generated with immunoSEQ multiplex PCR, while TCRdb's copy carries only in-frame clones and drops some. This sample yields around 140,000 clones, of which about 91% are seen a single time; about 9.4% belongs to the top ten. CDR3 size: 13 residues. Germline values: CDR1 LGHDT, CDR2 YNNKEL (reference sequence). The V end was cut by 4 bases, the J end by 2 bases, with 8 bases between. This sequence was found in an adult who received the AZD1222 COVID-19 vaccine. Source: peripheral blood, taken 28 days after the second AZD1222 dose. The J gene is TRBJ1-1, the V gene TRBV3-1 (or the pseudogene TRBV3-2), with D possibly being TRBD1 (5 bases). The CDR3 nucleotides read TGTGCCAGCAGCCGTCGGGACAACACTGAAGCTTTCTTT. Translated, it gives CASSRRDNTEAFF.